This entry describes one T cell receptor beta chain. These data are taken from a study of early T cells in non-severe SARS-CoV-2 infection. Trimming cost V 5 bases and J 6 bases; bases outside gene matches: 12. Germline CDR1 and CDR2: SGHTA and FQGNSA. This CDR3 contains 16 residues. One entry per CDR3 protein results from TCRdb running MiXCR on the 5' RACE reads. The data hold roughly 51,000 distinct CDR3 sequences, with under 7% observed a single time. The clonotype was recovered from an adult who was a healthcare worker with PCR-confirmed SARS-CoV-2 infection or an uninfected control (not recorded which). The source material was whole blood, sampled at baseline. The chain is built from TRBV7-2 and TRBJ2-2, with 7 positions matching TRBD1. CDR3 sequence reads: CASSLLGQGVAGELFF. As DNA, the CDR3 is TGTGCCAGCAGCCTCCTGGGTCAGGGGGTGGCCGGGGAGCTGTTTTTT.